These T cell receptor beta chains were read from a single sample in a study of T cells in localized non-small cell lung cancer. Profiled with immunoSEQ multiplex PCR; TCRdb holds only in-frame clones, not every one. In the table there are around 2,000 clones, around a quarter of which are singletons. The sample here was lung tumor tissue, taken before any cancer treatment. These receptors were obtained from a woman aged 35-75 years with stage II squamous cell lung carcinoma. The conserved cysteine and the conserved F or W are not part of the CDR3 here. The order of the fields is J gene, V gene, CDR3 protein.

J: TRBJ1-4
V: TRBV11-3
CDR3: ASSFPPDSNEKLF

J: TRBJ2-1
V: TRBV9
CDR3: ASSVAASSNEQF

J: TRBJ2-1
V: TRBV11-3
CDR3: ASSPIPPSGRSRNEQF

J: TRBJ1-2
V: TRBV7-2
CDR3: ASSPVRGNGYT

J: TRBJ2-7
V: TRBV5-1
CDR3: ASSSGPTKEDPEQY

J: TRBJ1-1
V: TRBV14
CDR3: ASSQRRAGTHEAF

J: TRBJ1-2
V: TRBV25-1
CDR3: ASSPLNLFDGNYGYT

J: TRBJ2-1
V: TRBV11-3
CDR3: ASSLLGLGNEQF

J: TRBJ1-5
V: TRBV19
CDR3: ASRESSYNQPQH

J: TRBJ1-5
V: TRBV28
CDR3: ASSLGPSSQH

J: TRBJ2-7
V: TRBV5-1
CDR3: ASSLGPGQGASEQY

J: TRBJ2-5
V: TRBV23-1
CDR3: ASSQVAGETQY

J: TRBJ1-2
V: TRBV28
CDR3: ASSSNRGLTYGYT

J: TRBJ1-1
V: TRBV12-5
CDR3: AIYSNTEAF

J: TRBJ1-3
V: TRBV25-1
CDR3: ASTDSWGNTIY

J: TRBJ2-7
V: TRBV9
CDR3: ASSPWGQDEQY